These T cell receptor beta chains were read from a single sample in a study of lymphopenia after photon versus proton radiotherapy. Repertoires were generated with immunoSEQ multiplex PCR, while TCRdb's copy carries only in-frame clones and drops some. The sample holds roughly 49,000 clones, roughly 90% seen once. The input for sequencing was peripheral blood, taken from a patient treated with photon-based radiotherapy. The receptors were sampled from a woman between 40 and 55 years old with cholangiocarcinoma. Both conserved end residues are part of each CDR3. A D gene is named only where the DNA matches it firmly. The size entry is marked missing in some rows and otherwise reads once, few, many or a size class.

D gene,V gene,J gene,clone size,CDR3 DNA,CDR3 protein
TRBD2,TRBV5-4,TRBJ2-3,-,TGTGCCAGCAACAAGCGGGGGGGTACAGATACGCAGTATTTT,CASNKRGGTDTQYF
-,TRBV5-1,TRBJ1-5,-,TGCGCCAGCAGCCCCTCTCCGGGCAATCAGCCCCAGCATTTT,CASSPSPGNQPQHF
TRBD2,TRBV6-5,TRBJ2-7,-,TGTGCCAGCAGTTCCGGGGGGTTACCCTACGAGCAGTACTTC,CASSSGGLPYEQYF
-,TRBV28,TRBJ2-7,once,TGTGCCAGCAGTTCACGGACAGTAATCTACGAGCAGTACTTC,CASSSRTVIYEQYF
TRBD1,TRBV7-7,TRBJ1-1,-,TGTGCTAGCAGCTCACGGGACAGGGGCGACCTGAACACTGAAGCTTTCTTT,CASSSRDRGDLNTEAFF
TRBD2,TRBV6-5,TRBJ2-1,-,TGTGCCAGCAGTCAACCAGGACTAGATGAGCAGTTCTTC,CASSQPGLDEQFF
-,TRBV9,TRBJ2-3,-,TGTGCCAGCAGCGTAGAGGGGTGGGATACGCAGTATTTT,CASSVEGWDTQYF
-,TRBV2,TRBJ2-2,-,TGTGCCAGCAGTGCCAGGTCCTCGAACACCGGGGAGCTGTTTTTT,CASSARSSNTGELFF
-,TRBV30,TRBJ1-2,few,TGTGCCTGGAAAAGGGAAAGGGCGCAGACCTATGGCTACACCTTC,CAWKRERAQTYGYTF
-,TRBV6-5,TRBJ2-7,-,TGTGCCAGCAGTGACATCTACGAGCAGTACTTC,CASSDIYEQYF
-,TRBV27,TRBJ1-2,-,TGTGCCAGCAGCTCAACTGGGGTGGGCTATGGCTACACCTTC,CASSSTGVGYGYTF
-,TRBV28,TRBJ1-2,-,TGTGCCAGCAGTCCCTCGGGGGGTAACTATGGCTACACCTTC,CASSPSGGNYGYTF
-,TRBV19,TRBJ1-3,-,TGTGCCAGTAGTATGTTTTTGGGGAGTTCCGGAAACACCATATATTTT,CASSMFLGSSGNTIYF
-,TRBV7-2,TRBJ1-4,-,TGTGCCAGCAGCTTGGGCAGGGCTTCGGAAAAACTGTTTTTT,CASSLGRASEKLFF
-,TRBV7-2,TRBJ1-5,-,TGTGCCAGCAGAATAGGGGCTCAGCCCCAGCATTTT,CASRIGAQPQHF
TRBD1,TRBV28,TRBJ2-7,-,TGTGCCAGCGGGGCAGGGGGCTCCTACGAGCAGTACTTC,CASGAGGSYEQYF
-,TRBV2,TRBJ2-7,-,TGTGCCAGCAGTGAACGCAGGGGATCATGGTCCGAGCAGTACTTC,CASSERRGSWSEQYF
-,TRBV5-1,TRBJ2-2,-,TGCGCCAGCAGTTTGCTCCCAACAACCGGGGAGCTGTTTTTT,CASSLLPTTGELFF
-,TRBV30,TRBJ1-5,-,TGTGCCTGGAGACCCGGGGGACTCGATAGCAATCAGCCCCAGCATTTT,CAWRPGGLDSNQPQHF
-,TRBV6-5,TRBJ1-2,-,TGTGCCAGCAGTTACTCGAGGATCCAAGCCGGCTACACCTTC,CASSYSRIQAGYTF
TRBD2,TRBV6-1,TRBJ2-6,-,TGTGCCAGCAGTGAGACTAGCGGGAGGTACTCTGGGGCCAACGTCCTGACTTTC,CASSETSGRYSGANVLTF
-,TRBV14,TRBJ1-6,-,TGTGCCAGCAGCCAAGTAGGGGGGTATAATTCACCCCTCCACTTT,CASSQVGGYNSPLHF
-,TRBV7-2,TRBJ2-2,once,TGTGCCAGCAGCGCAAGGGAGGCCGGGGAGCTGTTTTTT,CASSAREAGELFF
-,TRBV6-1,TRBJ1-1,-,TGTGCCAGCAGGAGGAACACTGAAGCTTTCTTT,CASRRNTEAFF
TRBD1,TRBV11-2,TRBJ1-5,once,TGTGCCAGCAGCCAACTCAGGGGGCAGCCCCAGCATTTT,CASSQLRGQPQHF
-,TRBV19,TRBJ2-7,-,TGTGCCAGTAGCCTCCTTGCCGGGTCGCGATTCTACGAGCAGTACTTC,CASSLLAGSRFYEQYF
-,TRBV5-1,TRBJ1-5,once,TGCGCCAGCAGCGTACCGGGAACGTCGAAGGATCAGCCCCAGCATTTT,CASSVPGTSKDQPQHF
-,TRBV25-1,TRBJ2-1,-,TGTGCCAGCAGTGATAGTGTCCTAATGATCTACAATGAGCAGTTCTTC,CASSDSVLMIYNEQFF
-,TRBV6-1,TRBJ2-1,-,TGTGCCAGCAGTGAAGCTTATAATTGGTACAATGAGCAGTTCTTC,CASSEAYNWYNEQFF
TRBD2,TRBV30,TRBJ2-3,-,TGTGCCTGGAGTGTAGGCGCGGGGGGGCTTTCAGATACGCAGTATTTT,CAWSVGAGGLSDTQYF
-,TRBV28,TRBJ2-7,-,TGTGCCAGCAGTAGCGTCTACGAGCAGTACTTC,CASSSVYEQYF
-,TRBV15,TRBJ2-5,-,TGTGCCACCAGCAGAGATCGGGGATGGCAAGAGACCCAGTACTTC,CATSRDRGWQETQYF
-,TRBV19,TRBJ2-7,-,TGTGCCAGTAGCGGCGATGGCCTCACCTACGAGCAGTACTTC,CASSGDGLTYEQYF
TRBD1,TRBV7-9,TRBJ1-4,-,TGTGCCAGCAGACCTCAGGGGGAAGGGGAAAAACTGTTTTTT,CASRPQGEGEKLFF
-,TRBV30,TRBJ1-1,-,TGTGCCTGGAGTGTACTAGAAGGGGAAGCTTTCTTT,CAWSVLEGEAFF